These T cell receptor beta chains were read from a single sample in a study of cytomegalovirus exposure and HLA in healthy donors. Assay: immunoSEQ multiplex PCR; the TCRdb copy retains only in-frame clones and omits some. The sample includes about 140,000 clones, almost 85% of them seen just once. Sequencing input: PBMCs. The receptors originated from a woman aged 40 to 49 in good health and CMV-seronegative. Both conserved end residues are part of each CDR3. Each record gives: clone size, J gene, D gene, V gene, CDR3 length, CDR3 DNA, CDR3 protein. The D gene is left open where the match is weak. Clone size appears in some rows only: once, few, many, or a class for an expanded clone.

size: NA; J: TRBJ1-1; D: NA; V: TRBV27; length: 15; DNA: TGTGCCAGCAGTTTATCCCTACAGATGAACACTGAAGCTTTCTTT; CDR3: CASSLSLQMNTEAFF
size: NA; J: TRBJ2-2; D: TRBD2; V: TRBV4-2; length: 17; DNA: TGTGCCAGCACCCAAGCCACTAGCGGGAGGGTGTACGGGGAGCTGTTTTTT; CDR3: CASTQATSGRVYGELFF
size: NA; J: TRBJ2-1; D: NA; V: TRBV7-6; length: 15; DNA: TGTGCCAGCAGTTCATCACAGGGTCCCTACAATGAGCAGTTCTTC; CDR3: CASSSSQGPYNEQFF
size: few; J: TRBJ1-4; D: NA; V: TRBV6-1; length: 15; DNA: TGTGCCAGCAGTGAAGCCAGGACAACTAATGAAAAACTGTTTTTT; CDR3: CASSEARTTNEKLFF
size: NA; J: TRBJ2-5; D: TRBD1; V: TRBV2; length: 14; DNA: TGTGCCAGCGGGGAGAACAGGGGGCGAGAGACCCAGTACTTC; CDR3: CASGENRGRETQYF
size: NA; J: TRBJ1-5; D: NA; V: TRBV28; length: 13; DNA: TGTGCCAGCAGTCGACTGACCAATCAGCCCCAGCATTTT; CDR3: CASSRLTNQPQHF
size: NA; J: TRBJ2-7; D: NA; V: TRBV6-5; length: 13; DNA: TGTGCCAGCAGTCTGCGTCAGGGCTACGAGCAGTACTTC; CDR3: CASSLRQGYEQYF
size: once; J: TRBJ2-3; D: TRBD1; V: TRBV11-2; length: 14; DNA: TGTGCCAGCAGCTTAGTCCCCCGGACAGGGCCGCAGTATTTT; CDR3: CASSLVPRTGPQYF
size: NA; J: TRBJ2-3; D: TRBD2; V: TRBV29-1; length: 15; DNA: TGCAGCGCCAGGACTAGCTTAACGGGGACAGATACGCAGTATTTT; CDR3: CSARTSLTGTDTQYF
size: NA; J: TRBJ1-2; D: NA; V: TRBV21-1; length: 14; DNA: TGTGCCAGCAGCAAAGGACTACCGAACTATGGCTACACCTTC; CDR3: CASSKGLPNYGYTF
size: NA; J: TRBJ2-7; D: NA; V: TRBV28; length: 13; DNA: TGTGCCAGCAGGTATCACTCAACAGGGGAGCAGTACTTC; CDR3: CASRYHSTGEQYF
size: NA; J: TRBJ2-1; D: TRBD2; V: TRBV28; length: 17; DNA: TGTGCCAGCAAATTCCGAAGCGGGAAGGTCTCCTACAATGAGCAGTTCTTC; CDR3: CASKFRSGKVSYNEQFF
size: once; J: TRBJ2-1; D: TRBD2; V: TRBV5-1; length: 16; DNA: TGCGCCAGCACCCAAATGATTAGCGGGAGTTCGGGTGAGCAGTTCTTC; CDR3: CASTQMISGSSGEQFF
size: NA; J: TRBJ2-1; D: TRBD1; V: TRBV10-3; length: 12; DNA: TGTGCCATCAGACAGGGGGGAGGTGAGCAGTTCTTC; CDR3: CAIRQGGGEQFF
size: NA; J: TRBJ2-7; D: TRBD2; V: TRBV5-1; length: 16; DNA: TGCGCCAGCAGCTTGGGTCCCGGACTAGCGGGAGTCGAGCAGTACTTC; CDR3: CASSLGPGLAGVEQYF
size: NA; J: TRBJ1-4; D: NA; V: TRBV6-6; length: 16; DNA: TGTGCCACGAGGGTGCACCCAGTGGTAACTAATGAAAAACTGTTTTTT; CDR3: CATRVHPVVTNEKLFF
size: NA; J: TRBJ1-5; D: NA; V: TRBV19; length: 15; DNA: TGTGCCAGTAGTACAGACAGGTCTGGCAATCAGCCCCAGCATTTT; CDR3: CASSTDRSGNQPQHF
size: NA; J: TRBJ2-7; D: TRBD1; V: TRBV7-9; length: 14; DNA: TGTGCCAGCAGCTTATGGGACAGATCCTACGAGCAGTACTTC; CDR3: CASSLWDRSYEQYF
size: NA; J: TRBJ2-7; D: NA; V: TRBV27; length: 13; DNA: TGTGCCAGCAGTTTGCACACCGCCTACGAGCAGTACTTC; CDR3: CASSLHTAYEQYF
size: NA; J: TRBJ1-6; D: TRBD1; V: TRBV19; length: 16; DNA: TGTGCCAGTAGTCTACAGGGGTCCGCTTATAATTCACCCCTCCACTTT; CDR3: CASSLQGSAYNSPLHF
size: NA; J: TRBJ1-5; D: NA; V: TRBV18; length: 13; DNA: TGTGCCAGCTCACTCTATGAACGTCAGCCCCAGCATTTT; CDR3: CASSLYERQPQHF
size: NA; J: TRBJ2-2; D: TRBD2; V: TRBV2; length: 15; DNA: TGTGCCAGCAGAGGACTAGCGGGAGGGGCCGGGGAGCTGTTTTTT; CDR3: CASRGLAGGAGELFF
size: NA; J: TRBJ2-7; D: NA; V: TRBV10-2; length: 12; DNA: TGCGCCAGCAGCTTAGACTTTTACGAGCAGTACTTC; CDR3: CASSLDFYEQYF
size: NA; J: TRBJ1-4; D: NA; V: TRBV14; length: 13; DNA: TGTGCCAGCCAGAAACAGGAGAATGAAAAACTGTTTTTT; CDR3: CASQKQENEKLFF
size: once; J: TRBJ1-2; D: NA; V: TRBV6-1; length: 14; DNA: TGTGCCAGCAGTGAAATAACAGGCTCTAATGGCTACACCTTC; CDR3: CASSEITGSNGYTF
size: once; J: TRBJ1-5; D: NA; V: TRBV19; length: 14; DNA: TGTGCCAGTAGTATAGATCTAGAAAATCAGCCCCAGCATTTT; CDR3: CASSIDLENQPQHF
size: NA; J: TRBJ2-3; D: TRBD1; V: TRBV4-3; length: 14; DNA: TGCGCCAGCAGCCAAGAGGGCAGGGGGGATACGCAGTATTTT; CDR3: CASSQEGRGDTQYF
size: NA; J: TRBJ2-1; D: NA; V: TRBV7-6; length: 15; DNA: TGTGCCAGCAGCCTCAGTGCGTCGGGCTACAATGAGCAGTTCTTC; CDR3: CASSLSASGYNEQFF
size: NA; J: TRBJ1-1; D: NA; V: TRBV5-1; length: 15; DNA: TGCGCCAGCAGTCAGGGCCTAGGGTTGGGCACTGAAGCTTTCTTT; CDR3: CASSQGLGLGTEAFF
size: NA; J: TRBJ1-5; D: NA; V: TRBV28; length: 14; DNA: TGTGCCAGCAGTTTAGGGCAGGGGAATCAGCCCCAGCATTTT; CDR3: CASSLGQGNQPQHF
size: NA; J: TRBJ2-7; D: TRBD2; V: TRBV19; length: 15; DNA: TGTGCCAGTAGTATTTGGGCTAGCGGGAGCTACGAGCAGTACTTC; CDR3: CASSIWASGSYEQYF
size: NA; J: TRBJ2-7; D: NA; V: TRBV7-9; length: 13; DNA: TGTGCCAGCATCCTCGGCGGAGCCTACGAGCAGTACTTC; CDR3: CASILGGAYEQYF
size: NA; J: TRBJ1-4; D: TRBD1; V: TRBV11-3; length: 18; DNA: TGTGCCAGCAGCTTGCGACAGGGGGCTTTAGCAACTAATGAAAAACTGTTTTTT; CDR3: CASSLRQGALATNEKLFF
size: NA; J: TRBJ2-7; D: NA; V: TRBV1; length: 17; DNA: TGCACCAGCAGCCAAGAAGGTTCTCGGGAGAGCTCCTACGAGCAGTACTTC; CDR3: CTSSQEGSRESSYEQYF
size: NA; J: TRBJ2-7; D: TRBD1; V: TRBV28; length: 17; DNA: TGTGCCAGCAGTTTCCTCGGGACAGGGATGACTACCTACGAGCAGTACTTC; CDR3: CASSFLGTGMTTYEQYF
size: once; J: TRBJ1-3; D: NA; V: TRBV5-1; length: 14; DNA: TGCGCCAGCAGCTTGGGGAGCTCTGGAAACACCATATATTTT; CDR3: CASSLGSSGNTIYF
size: NA; J: TRBJ2-7; D: NA; V: TRBV6-5; length: 15; DNA: TGTGCCAGCAGCCGAGGGGCGGGGAGCTCCTACGAGCAGTACTTC; CDR3: CASSRGAGSSYEQYF
size: NA; J: TRBJ1-5; D: NA; V: TRBV4-1; length: 15; DNA: TGCGCCAGCAGCCGGGAGGGCACGGGCAATCAGCCCCAGCATTTT; CDR3: CASSREGTGNQPQHF
size: NA; J: TRBJ2-7; D: NA; V: TRBV4-3; length: 14; DNA: TGCGCCAGCAGCCAGGGCCTCAGCTCCTACGAGCAGTACTTC; CDR3: CASSQGLSSYEQYF
size: NA; J: TRBJ2-7; D: NA; V: TRBV7-8; length: 16; DNA: TGTGCCAGCAGCTCTACGGGGAGGCAGGGTTCCTACGAGCAGTACTTC; CDR3: CASSSTGRQGSYEQYF
size: NA; J: TRBJ2-7; D: NA; V: TRBV20-1; length: 11; DNA: TGCAGTGCTAGATACGGGGGCGAGCAGTACTTC; CDR3: CSARYGGEQYF
size: NA; J: TRBJ1-4; D: NA; V: TRBV28; length: 15; DNA: TGTGCCAGCAGTTTAATAAGGGCAGGGAATGAAAAACTGTTTTTT; CDR3: CASSLIRAGNEKLFF
size: NA; J: TRBJ2-7; D: NA; V: TRBV7-6; length: 13; DNA: TGTGCCAGCAGCTTAGCCAACCGGGACGAGCAGTACTTC; CDR3: CASSLANRDEQYF
size: NA; J: TRBJ2-5; D: TRBD2; V: TRBV10-2; length: 17; DNA: TGCGCCAGCAGTGAATGGACTAGCGGGAGGGAACAAGAGACCCAGTACTTC; CDR3: CASSEWTSGREQETQYF
size: NA; J: TRBJ2-3; D: TRBD2; V: TRBV6-1; length: 15; DNA: TGTGCCAGCAAGAGGACTAGCGGGAGTCCGGATACGCAGTATTTT; CDR3: CASKRTSGSPDTQYF
size: NA; J: TRBJ2-7; D: TRBD2; V: TRBV5-5; length: 15; DNA: TGTGCCAGCAGCCCCCGACTAGCGGGCTCCTACGAGCAGTACTTC; CDR3: CASSPRLAGSYEQYF
size: NA; J: TRBJ1-5; D: NA; V: TRBV10-3; length: 15; DNA: TGTGCCATCAGTGAATTAGGGGGGGAGGGTCAGCCCCAGCATTTT; CDR3: CAISELGGEGQPQHF
size: NA; J: TRBJ1-1; D: NA; V: TRBV19; length: 15; DNA: TGTGCCAGTAGGAAAACCCCCCCCGGCAGCGCCAAAGCTTTCTTT; CDR3: CASRKTPPGSAKAFF
size: NA; J: TRBJ2-1; D: NA; V: TRBV4-3; length: 18; DNA: TGCGCCAGCAGCCAAGATAGGGCCGGGGGACCGTGGTACAATGAGCAGTTCTTC; CDR3: CASSQDRAGGPWYNEQFF
size: NA; J: TRBJ1-2; D: TRBD1; V: TRBV18; length: 16; DNA: TGTGCCAGCTCAACAGCGACAGGGGACGATTCTCATGGCTACACCTTC; CDR3: CASSTATGDDSHGYTF
size: NA; J: TRBJ1-2; D: TRBD1; V: TRBV30; length: 14; DNA: TGTGCCTCACGTCCGAGGGGGCTAGACTATGGCTACACCTTC; CDR3: CASRPRGLDYGYTF
size: NA; J: TRBJ2-7; D: NA; V: TRBV4-3; length: 16; DNA: TGCGCCAGCAGCCAAGATTTGGTGGGCCAATTTTACGAGCAGTACTTC; CDR3: CASSQDLVGQFYEQYF
size: NA; J: TRBJ2-3; D: TRBD1; V: TRBV19; length: 15; DNA: TGTGCCAGTAGGGGACAGGGGCTAAGCACAGATACGCAGTATTTT; CDR3: CASRGQGLSTDTQYF